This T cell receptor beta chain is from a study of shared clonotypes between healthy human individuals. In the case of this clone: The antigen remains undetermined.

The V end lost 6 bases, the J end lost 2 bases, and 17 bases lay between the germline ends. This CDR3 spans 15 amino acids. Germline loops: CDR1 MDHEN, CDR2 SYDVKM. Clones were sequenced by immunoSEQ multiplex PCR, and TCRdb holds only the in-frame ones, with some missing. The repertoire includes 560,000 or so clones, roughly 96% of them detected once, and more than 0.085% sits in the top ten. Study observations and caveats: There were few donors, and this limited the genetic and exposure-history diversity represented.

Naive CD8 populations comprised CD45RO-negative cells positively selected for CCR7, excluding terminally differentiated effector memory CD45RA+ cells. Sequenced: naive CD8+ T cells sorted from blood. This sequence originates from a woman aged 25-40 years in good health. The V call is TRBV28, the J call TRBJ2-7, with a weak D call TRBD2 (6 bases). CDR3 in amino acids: CASRKRASEAYEQYF. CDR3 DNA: TGTGCCAGCAGAAAGCGGGCTAGCGAAGCCTACGAGCAGTACTTC.